This T cell receptor beta chain was obtained from a study of T cell responses to AZD1222 COVID-19 vaccine (dated by TCRdb to the early 2020s). About the investigation overall: Because spike-specific TCR depth and breadth did not differ between the two schedules, AZD1222 recipients who got a second dose at roughly 4 weeks were pooled with those who got a second dose at roughly 12 weeks. A total of around 240 trial participants underwent TCR sequencing, of whom 200 to 220 received two doses of AZD1222 and about 25 received two doses of the MenACWY control vaccine. Trial participants were enrolled into age subgroups of 18-55, 56-69 and 70-plus years, which contained 148, 28 and 57 TCR-sequenced participants, respectively. Here is what the overall study found, with its caveats: Reportedly, almost half of the unique spike-specific TCRs recognized epitopes lying outside the regions that are mutated in the B.1.351 and B.1.1.7 variants. CD4 TCRs associated with the vaccine covered the entire spike protein, and the dominant responses were in regions 160-218 and 743-854. Spike-specific TCR breadth and depth rose significantly after two AZD1222 doses compared with day 0 and with MenACWY recipients. Only six or seven AZD1222 recipients were SARS-CoV-2 seropositive at baseline, limiting conclusions about previously exposed vaccinees. The 56-69-year group was small, and its depth increase did not reach significance, likely because of low power. Because no samples from the day 14 peak response were available, repertoires could be characterized only after the peak T cell response. Most participants were white British and females outnumbered males, and the authors suggested that clonal diversity may have been underestimated.

Reading the germline V gene gives CDR1 SGDLS and CDR2 YYNGEE. The cysteine opens and the phenylalanine closes a CDR3 of 16 amino acids. Solely the CDR3 DNA is kept, with 48 bases framed from the first base. V is pared back by 3 bases and J by 4 bases, with 19 bases lying between the germline termini. According to the study, the label for this sample's time point signals: baseline before first vaccination. The vaccinee samples were drawn from two UK trials, COV001 and COV002, one of which was a single-blind randomized controlled phase 2/3 trial testing AZD1222 (ChAdOx1 nCoV-19) in healthy adults. Trial participant PBMC samples were collected at day 0 and day 28 after the second dose for TCRbeta chain sequencing. The CDR3 regions of human TCRbeta chains were analyzed by immunosequencing. The source study handled its data this way. Repertoire TCRs were matched against a reference library of SARS-CoV-2-specific TCRs generated with the MIRA antigen-specificity platform. Breadth meant the fraction of unique TCRs that were SARS-CoV-2-associated, whereas depth meant the fraction of total T cells that were SARS-CoV-2-associated. Each spike-specific TCR was assigned to its reactive spike region and to a CD4 or CD8 class using the MIRA data. Log10-transformed breadth and depth values were compared by one-way ANOVA with Sidak's multiple comparisons tests. What TCRdb holds here is the immuneACCESS table cut down to in-frame rearrangements. Part of the clones is not present; checked against another copy, under half of the missing clones reflect an unresolved V gene, and the others are unexplained. The DNA was the basis for D and trimming; V, J and clone size are from that table. For this sample the table gives around 100,000 clones, of which roughly 90% were detected only once. Jointly, the top ten make up about 8.4% of the sample.

Worth noting for this clone: The antigen it binds to is not known. Qualities for individual bases were not recorded, and no much larger clone is one base off.

Sequences were derived from peripheral blood, sampled on day 0 of AZD1222 vaccination. Rearrangement joined TRBV9 to TRBJ2-5; TRBD1 might be the D gene, on 9 matching bases. The TCR was taken from an adult in good health. The CDR3 here reads CASSAGGTGWSETQYF. The nucleotide sequence is given as TGTGCCAGCAGCGCGGGGGGGACAGGGTGGTCAGAGACCCAGTACTTC.